The sequence of this T cell receptor beta chain was determined in a study of T-cell reconstitution after alpha-beta-depleted transplantation in children. Concerning this clonotype: Being one base from a much bigger clone, this may be a read error.

The authors prepared the TCRbeta library with unique molecular identifiers. TCRdb re-derived calls from the PCR reads in MiXCR, one entry per CDR3 protein. The profile covers around 380,000 distinct CDR3 sequences, with roughly 11% appearing a single time and roughly 6% taken by the ten largest. From germline, CDR1 is SEHNR and CDR2 FQNEAQ (reference sequence). V was clipped by 8 bases and J by 0 bases, with 14 bases between them. The CDR3 sequence is 15 residues long. The TCR sequence derives from a human donor who donated a stem cell graft to a child with acute myeloid leukemia. V usage is TRBV7-9 and J usage is TRBJ1-5; no reliable D call. Sequencing was performed on PBMCs from the stem cell graft donor, taken from the stem cell graft. The CDR3 DNA follows: TGTGCCAGCGGCCCGGACGGGTATAGCAATCAGCCCCAGCATTTT. Its protein product is CASGPDGYSNQPQHF.